A selection of T cell receptor beta chains follows, all from one sample in a study of blood T cell repertoires in COVID-19. The repertoire was sequenced with immunoSEQ multiplex PCR; TCRdb's copy has only in-frame clones and lacks some. The data contain fewer than 75,000 clones, 90% of them seen just once; the ten biggest clones take up approximately 9.1%. Sequenced sample: peripheral blood. The receptors were gathered from a human donor in a cohort sampled during active COVID-19. The CDR3 runs from the conserved cysteine through the conserved F or W. The D gene is left open where the match is weak. Size is omitted from some rows. Given values are once, few, many or a class for expanded clones.

D gene,clone size,J gene,V gene,CDR3 DNA,CDR3 protein
-,-,TRBJ2-7,TRBV30,TGTGCCTGGAGTGCCTCCGACAGGAACGAGCAGTACTTC,CAWSASDRNEQYF
-,-,TRBJ2-7,TRBV2,TGTGCCAGCAGCGCCAGGGGCTTCACCTACGAGCAGTACTTC,CASSARGFTYEQYF
TRBD1,-,TRBJ1-4,TRBV28,TGTGCCAGCAGTTCCCGACAGGGACTTAATGAAAAACTGTTTTTT,CASSSRQGLNEKLFF
TRBD1,-,TRBJ2-3,TRBV28,TGTGCCAGCAGTTTTCAGGGGGTCCGGACAGATACGCAGTATTTT,CASSFQGVRTDTQYF
-,-,TRBJ2-5,TRBV5-1,TGCGCCAGCAGCTTCTTGACAGGCTCCCAAGAGACCCAGTACTTC,CASSFLTGSQETQYF
-,-,TRBJ2-5,TRBV12-5,TGTGCTAGTGGTTTGGGGGGCCCCGCAGCGGAGACCCAGTACTTC,CASGLGGPAAETQYF
-,-,TRBJ2-1,TRBV6-2/TRBV6-3,TGTGCCAGCAGCTATAAGTCGGAGTACAATGAGCAGTTCTTC,CASSYKSEYNEQFF
TRBD2,-,TRBJ2-3,TRBV12-5,TGTGCTAGTGGTTCCGGACTAGCGGGAGTGGGGTCCGGAAATACGCAGTATTTT,CASGSGLAGVGSGNTQYF
TRBD2,-,TRBJ2-1,TRBV5-8,TGTGCCAGCAGCTTACCGGGACTAGCGGGAAGGAATGAGCAGTTCTTC,CASSLPGLAGRNEQFF
-,-,TRBJ1-3,TRBV7-2,TGTGCCAGCAGCTTAGTAGCCGTGCTTGGCAGCTCTGGAAACACCATATATTTT,CASSLVAVLGSSGNTIYF
-,-,TRBJ2-4,TRBV28,TGTGCCAGCAGTTTAAACGGAAACATTCAGTACTTC,CASSLNGNIQYF
TRBD1,-,TRBJ2-7,TRBV18,TGTGCCAGCTCACCGTCCGGGACAGATTACTCCTACGAGCAGTACTTC,CASSPSGTDYSYEQYF
-,-,TRBJ2-1,TRBV10-1,TGCGCCACCAAGGGGGGGGCGCGGAATGAGCAGTTCTTC,CATKGGARNEQFF
-,-,TRBJ2-7,TRBV12-3/TRBV12-4,TGTGCCAGCAGTCTGGGGACAAGCTACGAGCAGTACTTC,CASSLGTSYEQYF
TRBD1,-,TRBJ1-2,TRBV9,TGTGCCAGCAGCCGGGACAGAAGCTATGGCTACACCTTC,CASSRDRSYGYTF
TRBD2,once,TRBJ2-5,TRBV28,TGTGCCAGCGGAGGACTAGCGGGAGGGAAAGAGACCCAGTACTTC,CASGGLAGGKETQYF
-,-,TRBJ2-6,TRBV30,TGTGCCTGGAGTGTAATGGGAGCCCCCTCTGGGGCCAACGTCCTGACTTTC,CAWSVMGAPSGANVLTF
-,-,TRBJ2-5,TRBV11-3,TGTGCCAGCAGCACAGGGGCCTCTACCGGGGGGGGCCAAGAGACCCAGTACTTC,CASSTGASTGGGQETQYF
-,-,TRBJ2-1,TRBV5-1,TGCGCCAGCAGCTTGGCCGGGGGACTGGGTGGCGATGAGCAGTTCTTC,CASSLAGGLGGDEQFF
-,-,TRBJ1-6,TRBV7-2,TGTGCCAGCAGCTTAATACGGGATAATTCACCCCTCCACTTT,CASSLIRDNSPLHF
TRBD1,-,TRBJ1-3,TRBV9,TGTGCCAGCAGACCCGGACAGGCTGGAAACACCATATATTTT,CASRPGQAGNTIYF
-,-,TRBJ2-3,TRBV9,TGTGCCAGCAGCCTCTCTGAGGGACAGCAGTATTTT,CASSLSEGQQYF
-,-,TRBJ2-7,TRBV7-2,TGTGCCAGCAGCTTAGGGGGACTCTCCTACGAGCAGTACTTC,CASSLGGLSYEQYF
TRBD1,-,TRBJ2-7,TRBV7-9,TGTGCCAGCAGCACATCGGACAGGGGCTTTTTTTACGAGCAGTACTTC,CASSTSDRGFFYEQYF
TRBD2,-,TRBJ2-5,TRBV19,TGTGCCAGTAGTCCATCCACGACTAGCGGGAGAGAGACCCAGTACTTC,CASSPSTTSGRETQYF
TRBD1,-,TRBJ1-5,TRBV6-5,TGTGCCAGCAGAGGACAGGGTCATCAGCCCCAGCATTTT,CASRGQGHQPQHF
-,-,TRBJ2-2,TRBV5-1,TGCGCCAGCAGCTTGGATCTCTACGGGGAGCTGTTTTTT,CASSLDLYGELFF
-,-,TRBJ2-5,TRBV25-1,TGTGCCAGCAGTGAGCTCCGGACAGAAGAGACCCAGTACTTC,CASSELRTEETQYF
TRBD1,-,TRBJ2-2,TRBV5-1,TGCGCCAGCAGTTGGACAGGGGTAACCGGGGAGCTGTTTTTT,CASSWTGVTGELFF
TRBD2,-,TRBJ2-3,TRBV27,TGTGCCAGCAGTTGGGCATTTAGCGGGACTAGCACAGATACGCAGTATTTT,CASSWAFSGTSTDTQYF
-,-,TRBJ2-3,TRBV30,TGTGCCCTCCTACTACGGGAGTTAGATACGCAGTATTTT,CALLLRELDTQYF
-,once,TRBJ2-7,TRBV30,TGTGCCTGGAGCAGATCCTACGAGCAGTACTTC,CAWSRSYEQYF
-,once,TRBJ2-6,TRBV6-1,TGTGCCAGCAGTGAACTCTATGGGGCCAACGTCCTGACTTTC,CASSELYGANVLTF
-,-,TRBJ2-7,TRBV7-9,TGTGCCGGCCCGAAAACGGCGGATACCTACGAGCAGTACTTC,CAGPKTADTYEQYF
-,once,TRBJ2-5,TRBV5-4,TGTGCCAGCAGCCCCGACTCGGAAGAGACCCAGTACTTC,CASSPDSEETQYF
TRBD1,-,TRBJ2-2,TRBV18,TGTGCCAGCTCGTCGGGACAGCTAACGAACACCGGGGAGCTGTTTTTT,CASSSGQLTNTGELFF
TRBD2,-,TRBJ2-1,TRBV25-1,TGTGCCACCTCGCCTAGCGGGAGATACAATGAGCAGTTCTTC,CATSPSGRYNEQFF
TRBD1,once,TRBJ1-4,TRBV29-1,TGCAGCGTGGGCGACAGGGCGGATGAAAAACTGTTTTTT,CSVGDRADEKLFF
TRBD2,few,TRBJ2-1,TRBV3-1/TRBV3-2,TGTGCCAGCAGCCCGACTAGCCAAAAGGGAAGGAATGAGCAGTTCTTC,CASSPTSQKGRNEQFF
TRBD2,-,TRBJ2-1,TRBV3-1/TRBV3-2,TGTGCCAGCAGCCAAGGCAGGGCGGGAGGAAAGTTCTTC,CASSQGRAGGKFF
TRBD2,-,TRBJ2-5,TRBV27,TGTGCCAGCAGTTTATCGGCCAGCGGGAGGGGGGAGACCCAGTACTTC,CASSLSASGRGETQYF
TRBD1,-,TRBJ2-3,TRBV28,TGTGCCAGCAGGTTACCTTTCAGGGGGAAGTTGGACACAGATACGCAGTATTTT,CASRLPFRGKLDTDTQYF
TRBD2,-,TRBJ2-1,TRBV4-1,TGCGCCAGCAGCCAAGATGTCGGGACTAGCGGGGGAGACAATGAGCAGTTCTTC,CASSQDVGTSGGDNEQFF
TRBD1,-,TRBJ2-2,TRBV4-1,TGCGCCAGCAGCAGACAGGGGACTGCCGGGAGAGCGAACACCGGGGAGCTGTTTTTT,CASSRQGTAGRANTGELFF
TRBD1,-,TRBJ2-4,TRBV19,TGTGCCAGTAGTACAACAGGGGAAAACATTCAGTACTTC,CASSTTGENIQYF
TRBD1,-,TRBJ1-3,TRBV5-4,TGTGCCAGCAGCTTAAGAGGGGGCTTCTCTGGAAACACCATATATTTT,CASSLRGGFSGNTIYF
-,-,TRBJ1-3,TRBV9,TGTGCCAGCAGCGTGGGCAGCCCTTACTCTGGAAACACCATATATTTT,CASSVGSPYSGNTIYF
-,-,TRBJ2-7,TRBV21-1,TGTGCCAGCAGCAATGGGACAGGGGTCTACGAGCAGTACTTC,CASSNGTGVYEQYF
TRBD2,-,TRBJ2-1,TRBV27,TGTGCCAGCAGTCGAGGGCGGGAGGGGAATGAGCAGTTCTTC,CASSRGREGNEQFF
TRBD2,-,TRBJ2-1,TRBV7-9,TGTGCCAGCAGTCCGGGACTAGCGGGGGCCGAGCAGTTCTTC,CASSPGLAGAEQFF
TRBD1,-,TRBJ2-5,TRBV5-1,TGCGCCAGCAGACGCGGACAGGGACCCCAAGAGACCCAGTACTTC,CASRRGQGPQETQYF
-,once,TRBJ2-7,TRBV6-5,TGTGCCAGCAGTTCGGGGAACCCCACATTTCTCTACGAGCAGTACTTC,CASSSGNPTFLYEQYF
TRBD1,-,TRBJ2-7,TRBV7-2,TGTGCCAGCAGCTTAGCGGGGACAGGGCTCGACGAGCAGTACTTC,CASSLAGTGLDEQYF
TRBD2,-,TRBJ2-3,TRBV6-2/TRBV6-3,TGTGCCAGCAGTCGGGACTGGGACTACACAGATACGCAGTATTTT,CASSRDWDYTDTQYF
TRBD1,few,TRBJ2-2,TRBV6-5,TGTGCCAGCAGACTGCAGGGGGCCAACACCGGGGAGCTGTTTTTT,CASRLQGANTGELFF
-,once,TRBJ1-2,TRBV4-3,TGCGCCAGCCCAGGGGCCCACCAGGGGCCCTTTAGGCATGGCTACACCTTC,CASPGAHQGPFRHGYTF
TRBD1,-,TRBJ2-1,TRBV7-3,TGTGCCAGCAGCCCAGGTACAGGGGCCAATGAGCAGTTCTTC,CASSPGTGANEQFF
-,-,TRBJ2-2,TRBV13,TGTGCCAGCAGAATCCACGGGAGTTTCACCGGGGAGCTGTTTTTT,CASRIHGSFTGELFF
TRBD2,-,TRBJ2-3,TRBV7-2,TGTGCCAGCAGCCCGGGGGGGGGAGGGCCGACAGATACGCAGTATTTT,CASSPGGGGPTDTQYF